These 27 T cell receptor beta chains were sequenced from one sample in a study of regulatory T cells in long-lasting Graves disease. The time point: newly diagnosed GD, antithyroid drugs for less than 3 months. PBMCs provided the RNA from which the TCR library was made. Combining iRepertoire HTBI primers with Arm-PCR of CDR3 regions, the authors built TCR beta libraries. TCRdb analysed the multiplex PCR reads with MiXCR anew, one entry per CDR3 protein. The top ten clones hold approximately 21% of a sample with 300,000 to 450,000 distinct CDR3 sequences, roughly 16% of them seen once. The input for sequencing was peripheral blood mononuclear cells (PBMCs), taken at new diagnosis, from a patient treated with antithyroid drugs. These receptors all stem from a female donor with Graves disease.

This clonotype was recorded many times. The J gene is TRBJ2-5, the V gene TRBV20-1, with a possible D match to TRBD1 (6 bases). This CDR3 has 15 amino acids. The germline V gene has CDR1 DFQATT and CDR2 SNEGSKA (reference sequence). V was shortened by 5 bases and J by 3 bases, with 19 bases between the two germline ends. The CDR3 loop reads CSARPAGSGEETQYF. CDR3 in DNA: TGCAGTGCTCGGCCGGCGGGTTCAGGGGAAGAGACCCAGTACTTC.

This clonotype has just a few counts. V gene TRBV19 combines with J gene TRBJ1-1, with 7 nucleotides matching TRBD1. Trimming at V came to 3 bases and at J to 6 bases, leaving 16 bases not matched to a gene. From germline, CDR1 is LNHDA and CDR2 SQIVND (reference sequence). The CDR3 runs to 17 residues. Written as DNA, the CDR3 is TGTGCCAGTAGTATGATACCCCTGACAGGGATTCGCCCTGAAGCTTTCTTT. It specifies CASSMIPLTGIRPEAFF.

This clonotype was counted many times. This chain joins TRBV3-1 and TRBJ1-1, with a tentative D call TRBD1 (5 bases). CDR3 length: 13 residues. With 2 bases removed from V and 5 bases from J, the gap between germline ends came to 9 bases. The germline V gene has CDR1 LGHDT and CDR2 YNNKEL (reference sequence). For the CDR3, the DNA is TGTGCCAGCAGCCAATCTGCAGGGACTGAAGCTTTCTTT. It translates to CASSQSAGTEAFF.

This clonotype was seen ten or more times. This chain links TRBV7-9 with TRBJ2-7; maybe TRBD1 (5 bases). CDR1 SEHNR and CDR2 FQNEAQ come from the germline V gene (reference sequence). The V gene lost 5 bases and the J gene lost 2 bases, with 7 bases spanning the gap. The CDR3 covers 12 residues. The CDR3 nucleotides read TGTGCCAGCAGCCTCAGGGCCTACGAGCAGTACTTC. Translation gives CASSLRAYEQYF.

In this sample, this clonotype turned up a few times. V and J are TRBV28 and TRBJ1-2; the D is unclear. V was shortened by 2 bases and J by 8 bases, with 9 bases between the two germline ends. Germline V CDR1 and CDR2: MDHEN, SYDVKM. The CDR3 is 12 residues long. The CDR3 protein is CASSLSERGYTF. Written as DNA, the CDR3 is TGTGCCAGCAGTTTAAGTGAGAGGGGCTACACCTTC.

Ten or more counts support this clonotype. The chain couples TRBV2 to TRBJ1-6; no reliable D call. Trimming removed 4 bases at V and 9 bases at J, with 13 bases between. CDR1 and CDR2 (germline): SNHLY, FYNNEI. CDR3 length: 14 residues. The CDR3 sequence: CASSVLKNSSPLHF. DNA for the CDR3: TGTGCCAGCAGTGTTTTAAAGAATAGTTCACCCCTCCACTTT.

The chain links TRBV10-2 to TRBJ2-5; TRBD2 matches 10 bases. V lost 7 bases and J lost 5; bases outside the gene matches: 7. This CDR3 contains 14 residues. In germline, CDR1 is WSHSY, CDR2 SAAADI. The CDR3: CASIGLAVGETQYF. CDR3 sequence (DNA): TGCGCCAGCATTGGACTAGCGGTAGGGGAGACCCAGTACTTC.

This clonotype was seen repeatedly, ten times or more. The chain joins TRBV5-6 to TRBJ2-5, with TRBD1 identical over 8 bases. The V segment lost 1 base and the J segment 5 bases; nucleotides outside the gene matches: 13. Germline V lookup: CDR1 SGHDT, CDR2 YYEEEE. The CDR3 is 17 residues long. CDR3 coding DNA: TGTGCCAGCAGCTTGTCCGGCAGGGGGCCGGTACTGGAGACCCAGTACTTC. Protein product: CASSLSGRGPVLETQYF.

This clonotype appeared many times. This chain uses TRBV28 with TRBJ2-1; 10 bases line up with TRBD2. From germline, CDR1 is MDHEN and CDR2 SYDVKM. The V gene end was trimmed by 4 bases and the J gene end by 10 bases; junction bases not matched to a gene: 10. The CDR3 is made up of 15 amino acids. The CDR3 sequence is CASSSTGTSDQEQFF. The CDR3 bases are TGTGCCAGCAGTTCAACCGGGACTAGCGATCAGGAGCAGTTCTTC.

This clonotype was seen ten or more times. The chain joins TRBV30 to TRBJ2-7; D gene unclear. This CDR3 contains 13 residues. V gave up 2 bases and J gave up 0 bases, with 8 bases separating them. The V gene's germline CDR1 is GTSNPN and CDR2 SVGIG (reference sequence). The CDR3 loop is CAWSSKASYEQYF. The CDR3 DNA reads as TGTGCCTGGAGTTCCAAGGCCTCCTACGAGCAGTACTTC.

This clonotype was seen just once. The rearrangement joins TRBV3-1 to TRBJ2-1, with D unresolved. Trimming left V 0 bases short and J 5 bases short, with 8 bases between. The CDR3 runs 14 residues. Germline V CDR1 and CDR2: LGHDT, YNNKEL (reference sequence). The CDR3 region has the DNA TGTGCCAGCAGCCAAGAGGCACAGAACAATGAGCAGTTCTTC. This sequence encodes CASSQEAQNNEQFF.

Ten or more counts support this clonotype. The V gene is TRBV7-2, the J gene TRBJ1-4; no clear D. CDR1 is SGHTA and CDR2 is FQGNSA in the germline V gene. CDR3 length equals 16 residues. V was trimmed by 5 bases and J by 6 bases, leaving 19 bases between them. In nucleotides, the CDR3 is TGTGCCAGCAGCCCCTTAATGTTGAGGAGGGATGAAAAACTGTTTTTT. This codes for CASSPLMLRRDEKLFF.

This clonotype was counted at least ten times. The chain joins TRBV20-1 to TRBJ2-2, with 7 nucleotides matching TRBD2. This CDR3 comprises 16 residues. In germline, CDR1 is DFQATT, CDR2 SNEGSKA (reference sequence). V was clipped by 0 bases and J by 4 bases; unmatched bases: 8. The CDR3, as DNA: TGCAGTGCTAGAGATAGGCTATCGGGGGGCACCGGGGAGCTGTTTTTT. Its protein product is CSARDRLSGGTGELFF.

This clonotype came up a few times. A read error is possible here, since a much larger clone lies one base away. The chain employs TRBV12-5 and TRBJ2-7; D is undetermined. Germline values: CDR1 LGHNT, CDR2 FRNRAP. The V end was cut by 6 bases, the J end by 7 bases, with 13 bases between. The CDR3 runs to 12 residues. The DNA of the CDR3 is TGTGCTAGTGGCCTTACTCCCCGGGAGCAGTACTTC. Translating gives CASGLTPREQYF.

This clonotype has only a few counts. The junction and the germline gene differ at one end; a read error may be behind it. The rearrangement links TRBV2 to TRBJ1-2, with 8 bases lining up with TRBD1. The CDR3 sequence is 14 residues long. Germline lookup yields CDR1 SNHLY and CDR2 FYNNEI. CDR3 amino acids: CVSVLLDRDDGYTF. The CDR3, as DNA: TGTGTCAGCGTACTCCTGGACAGGGATGATGGCTACACCTTC.

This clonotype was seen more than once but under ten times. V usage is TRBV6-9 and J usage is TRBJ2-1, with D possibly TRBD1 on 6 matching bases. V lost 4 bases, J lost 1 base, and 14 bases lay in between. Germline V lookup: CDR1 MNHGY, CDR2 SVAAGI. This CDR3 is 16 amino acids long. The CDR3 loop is CASSSTKGGSYNEQFF. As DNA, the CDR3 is TGTGCCAGCAGTTCGACTAAAGGGGGTTCCTACAATGAGCAGTTCTTC.

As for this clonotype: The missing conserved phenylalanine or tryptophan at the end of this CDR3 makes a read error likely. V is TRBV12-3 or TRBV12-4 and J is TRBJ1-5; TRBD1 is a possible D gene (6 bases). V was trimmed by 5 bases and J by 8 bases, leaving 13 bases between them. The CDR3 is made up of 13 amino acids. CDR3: CASSQGGWKPQHL. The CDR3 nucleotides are TGTGCCAGCAGTCAAGGGGGGTGGAAGCCCCAGCATCTT.

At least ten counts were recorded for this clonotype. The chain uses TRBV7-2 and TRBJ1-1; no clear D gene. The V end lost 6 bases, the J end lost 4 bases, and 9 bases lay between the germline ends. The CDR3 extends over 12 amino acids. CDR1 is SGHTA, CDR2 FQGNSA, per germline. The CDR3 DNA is TGTGCCAGCAGTTTTACGGGCACTGAAGCTTTCTTT. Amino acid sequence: CASSFTGTEAFF.

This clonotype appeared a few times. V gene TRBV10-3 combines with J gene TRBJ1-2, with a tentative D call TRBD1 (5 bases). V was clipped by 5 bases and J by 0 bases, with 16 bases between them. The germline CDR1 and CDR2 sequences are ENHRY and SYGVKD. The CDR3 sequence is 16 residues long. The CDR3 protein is CAISPLGRGANYGYTF. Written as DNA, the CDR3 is TGTGCCATCAGTCCTTTGGGGAGAGGGGCTAACTATGGCTACACCTTC.

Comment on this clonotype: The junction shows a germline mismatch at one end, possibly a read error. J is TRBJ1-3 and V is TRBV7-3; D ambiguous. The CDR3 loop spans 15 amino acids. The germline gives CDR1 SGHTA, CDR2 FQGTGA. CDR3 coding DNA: TGTGCCAGCAGCCTAAACCCTGGCTCTGGAAACATCATATATTTT. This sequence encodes CASSLNPGSGNIIYF.

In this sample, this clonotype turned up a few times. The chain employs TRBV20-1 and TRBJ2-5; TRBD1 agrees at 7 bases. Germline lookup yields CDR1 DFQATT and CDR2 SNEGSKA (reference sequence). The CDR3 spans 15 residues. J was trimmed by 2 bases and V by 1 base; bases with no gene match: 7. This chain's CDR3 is CSARVLGQLQETQYF. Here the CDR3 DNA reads TGCAGTGCTAGAGTTCTGGGACAGTTACAAGAGACCCAGTACTTC.

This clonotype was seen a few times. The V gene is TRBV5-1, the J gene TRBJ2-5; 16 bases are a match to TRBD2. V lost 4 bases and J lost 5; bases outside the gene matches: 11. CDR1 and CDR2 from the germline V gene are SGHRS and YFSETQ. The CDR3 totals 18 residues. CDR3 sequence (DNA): TGCGCCAGCAGCCCGGGGACTAGCGGGGGGGCCTTCGTTGAGACCCAGTACTTC. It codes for CASSPGTSGGAFVETQYF. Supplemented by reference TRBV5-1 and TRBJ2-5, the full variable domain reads KAGVTQTPRYLIKTRGQQVTLSCSPISGHRSVSWYQQTPGQGLQFLFEYFSETQRNKGNFPGRFSGRQFSNSRSEMNVSTLELGDSALYLCASSPGTSGGAFVETQYFGPGTRLLVL.

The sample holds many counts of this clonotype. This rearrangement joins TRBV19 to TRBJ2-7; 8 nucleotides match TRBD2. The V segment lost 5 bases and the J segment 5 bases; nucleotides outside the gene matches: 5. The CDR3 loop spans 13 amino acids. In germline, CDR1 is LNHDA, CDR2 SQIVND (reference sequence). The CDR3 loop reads CASSVSGSDEQYF. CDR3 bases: TGTGCCAGTAGTGTCAGCGGGAGTGACGAGCAGTACTTC.

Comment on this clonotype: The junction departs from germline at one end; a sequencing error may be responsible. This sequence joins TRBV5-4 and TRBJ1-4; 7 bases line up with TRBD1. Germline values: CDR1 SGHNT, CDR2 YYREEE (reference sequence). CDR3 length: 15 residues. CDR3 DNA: TGTGCCGGCAGCTTGGATACAGGGGTCAGTGAAAAACTGTTTTTT. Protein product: CAGSLDTGVSEKLFF.

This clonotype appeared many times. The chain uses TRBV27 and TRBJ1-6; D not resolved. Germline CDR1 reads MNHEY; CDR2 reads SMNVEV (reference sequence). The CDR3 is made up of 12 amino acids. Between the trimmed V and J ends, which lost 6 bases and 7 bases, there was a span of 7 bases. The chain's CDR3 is CASSFRNSPLHF. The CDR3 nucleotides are TGTGCCAGCAGCTTCAGGAATTCACCCCTCCACTTT.

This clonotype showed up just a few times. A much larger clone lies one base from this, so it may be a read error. In DNA form, the CDR3 reads TGTGCCAGCGGTTTTAGGGGACAGGGGTTACGGAGCACCTACGAGCAGTACTTC. Translation gives CASGFRGQGLRSTYEQYF. The gene calls are TRBV28 and TRBJ2-7; 10 bases line up with TRBD1. The germline V gene encodes CDR1 MDHEN and CDR2 SYDVKM. This CDR3 spans 18 amino acids.

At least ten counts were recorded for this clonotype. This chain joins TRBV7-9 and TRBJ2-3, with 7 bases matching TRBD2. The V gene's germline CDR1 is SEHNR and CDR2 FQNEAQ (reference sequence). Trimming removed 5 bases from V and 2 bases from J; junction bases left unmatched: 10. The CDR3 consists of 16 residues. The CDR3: CASSPAPSGYTDTQYF. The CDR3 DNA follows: TGTGCCAGCAGCCCGGCCCCTAGCGGATACACAGATACGCAGTATTTT. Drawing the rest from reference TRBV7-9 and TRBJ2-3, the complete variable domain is DTGVSQNPRHKITKRGQNVTFRCDPISEHNRLYWYRQTLGQGPEFLTYFQNEAQLEKSRLLSDRFSAERPKGSFSTLEIQRTEQGDSAMYLCASSPAPSGYTDTQYFGPGTRLTVL.